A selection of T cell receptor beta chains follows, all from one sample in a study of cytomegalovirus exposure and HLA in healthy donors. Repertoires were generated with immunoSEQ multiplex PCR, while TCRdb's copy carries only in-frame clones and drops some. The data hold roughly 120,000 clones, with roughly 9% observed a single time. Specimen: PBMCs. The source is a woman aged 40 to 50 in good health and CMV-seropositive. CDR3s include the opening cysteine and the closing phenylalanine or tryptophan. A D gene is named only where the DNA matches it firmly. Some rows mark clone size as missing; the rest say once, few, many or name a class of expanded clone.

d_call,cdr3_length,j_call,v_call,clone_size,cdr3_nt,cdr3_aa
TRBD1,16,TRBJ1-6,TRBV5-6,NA,TGTGCCAGCAGCGTGGACAGGGGAAGGACGAGTTCACCCCTCCACTTT,CASSVDRGRTSSPLHF
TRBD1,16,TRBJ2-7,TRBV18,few,TGTGCCAGCTCAGCGGCCCGGGACAGGGGCACCTACGAGCAGTACTTC,CASSAARDRGTYEQYF
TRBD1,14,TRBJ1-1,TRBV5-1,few,TGCGCCAGCTCGGGACAGGGAACGAACACTGAAGCTTTCTTT,CASSGQGTNTEAFF
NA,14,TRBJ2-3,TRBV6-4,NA,TGTGCCAGCAGCCCAGAGGGGGAAGCAGATACGCAGTATTTT,CASSPEGEADTQYF
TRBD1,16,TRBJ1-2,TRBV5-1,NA,TGCGCCAGCAGCTTGGTCGGGCAGGGGGGAAGCTATGGCTACACCTTC,CASSLVGQGGSYGYTF
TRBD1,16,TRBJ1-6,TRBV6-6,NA,TGTGCCAGCAGTTACCCCTCCGGGACAGGAGGTTCACCCCTCCACTTT,CASSYPSGTGGSPLHF
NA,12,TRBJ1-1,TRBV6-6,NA,TGTGCCAGCAGTTACTCGACGGGAGAAGCTTTCTTT,CASSYSTGEAFF
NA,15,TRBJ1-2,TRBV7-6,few,TGTGCCAGCAGCTTAGATGAGGGACAAATCTATGGCTACACCTTC,CASSLDEGQIYGYTF
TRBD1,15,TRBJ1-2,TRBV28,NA,TGTGCCAGCAGTGCGCGACGGGACAGGGGTCATGGCTACACCTTC,CASSARRDRGHGYTF
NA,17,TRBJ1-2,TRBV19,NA,TGTGCCAGTAGTGCACCCCTCGGACAAACGAATAACTATGGCTACACCTTC,CASSAPLGQTNNYGYTF
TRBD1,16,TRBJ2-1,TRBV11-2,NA,TGTGCCAGCAGAACAAACCGGGACAGGTATTACAATGAGCAGTTCTTC,CASRTNRDRYYNEQFF